This T cell receptor beta chain was retrieved from a study of T cells in localized non-small cell lung cancer. V lost 4 bases to trimming and J lost 4 bases, with 13 bases between them. Germline CDR1 is LGHNA and CDR2 is YSLEER. The CDR3 is 15 amino acids. Assay: immunoSEQ multiplex PCR; the TCRdb copy retains only in-frame clones and omits some. The sample contains around 26,000 clones, less than 95% of which appear only once. The rearrangement links TRBV4-3 to TRBJ1-4; no firm D call. The receptor comes from a woman between 40 and 69 years old with stage I lung adenocarcinoma. The starting material was peripheral blood, obtained before any cancer treatment. CDR3 DNA sequence: TGCGCCAGCAGCCCAACCGGGCCCTTTAATGAAAAACTGTTTTTT. This codes for CASSPTGPFNEKLFF.